This TCR beta chain was profiled in a study of shared clonotypes between healthy human individuals. Overall study: Participating donors consisted of a couple of women and a few men aged 18 to 49.

The study, taken as a whole, reports: Relative to their counterparts shared across all four donors, non-shared clonotypes exhibited diminished generation probabilities. Sampling covered blood only; tissue repertoires likely differ.

Cells designated naive CD8 were CD45RO-negative and were positively selected for CCR7, with terminally differentiated effector memory CD45RA+ cells excluded. Genomic DNA (from each subset) was split evenly across several immunoSEQ plates. Assay: immunoSEQ multiplex PCR; the TCRdb copy retains only in-frame clones and omits some. The profile shows about 2.1 million clones, roughly 95% of them singletons. J gave up 3 bases and V 6 bases, and 13 bases lay outside the gene matches. This CDR3 comprises 17 residues. Germline values: CDR1 SEHNR, CDR2 FQNEAQ (reference sequence). Concerning this clone itself: Its antigen remains unidentified.

This TCR was recovered from a man aged 18 to 29 in good health. Some clones in this sample may be carry-over from other donors' samples. This chain joins TRBV7-9 and TRBJ2-2; 7 nucleotides align to TRBD1. Sample: naive CD8+ T cells from PBMCs. CDR3 sequence: CASSRRRQGSDTGELFF. The CDR3 coding sequence is TGTGCCAGCAGTCGAAGACGACAGGGCTCGGACACCGGGGAGCTGTTTTTT.